The clone carrying this T cell receptor beta chain was seen once. What it binds is not known. Pooling of second doses given at about 4 or about 12 weeks was done. Trimming cost V 6 bases and J 2 bases, with 8 bases left between them. Germline CDR1 is MDHEN and CDR2 is SYDVKM. The CDR3 covers 14 residues. Clones were sequenced by immunoSEQ multiplex PCR, and TCRdb holds only the in-frame ones, with some missing. The data show under 150,000 clones, with nearly 95% seen just once and 3.6% held by the top ten. The data were obtained in a study of T cell responses to AZD1222 COVID-19 vaccine. General study results and limits: Spike-wide vaccine-associated CD4 TCRs dominated at 160-218 and 743-854. Nearly half of the spike-specific TCRs reportedly recognize variant regions that carry no mutations. Breadth and depth of Spike-specific TCRs rose after two AZD1222 doses.

This receptor was identified in an adult who received the AZD1222 COVID-19 vaccine. This specimen was peripheral blood, taken 28 days after the second AZD1222 dose. The chain combines TRBV28 with TRBJ2-6; D tentatively fits TRBD1 or TRBD2 (5 bases each). The CDR3 sequence is CASRRDPGANVLTF. CDR3 nucleotides: TGTGCCAGCAGGAGGGACCCTGGGGCCAACGTCCTGACTTTC.